The rows below give T cell receptor beta chains drawn from one sample of a study of T cells in narcolepsy. The assay was immunoSEQ multiplex PCR, and TCRdb's table has in-frame clones only and misses some. The sample has about 41,000 clones, about nine tenths seen once. What was sequenced was CD45RA- memory CD4+ T cells from PBMCs. The source is a human donor with narcolepsy. The CDR3 runs from the conserved cysteine through the conserved F or W. The D gene is left open where the match is weak. A row's size may be missing; if present it is once, few, many or a size class.

clone size	J gene	V gene	D gene	CDR3 protein	CDR3 DNA
-	TRBJ2-1	TRBV14	-	CASSQLGAAEEQFF	TGTGCCAGCAGCCAACTCGGGGCGGCCGAAGAGCAGTTCTTC
-	TRBJ2-7	TRBV6-4	-	CASSPPASYPTLF	TGTGCCAGCAGCCCCCCGGCTAGTTATCCTACTCTCTTC
-	TRBJ2-3	TRBV9	-	CASSASDTDTQYF	TGTGCCAGCAGCGCAAGTGACACAGATACGCAGTATTTT
-	TRBJ1-6	TRBV7-6	-	CASSLAKDSPLHF	TGTGCCAGCAGCTTAGCAAAGGATTCACCCCTCCACTTT
-	TRBJ1-6	TRBV25-1	-	CASSEYGNSPLHF	TGTGCCAGCAGTGAATACGGAAATTCACCCCTCCACTTT
-	TRBJ2-5	TRBV19	-	CASSITGMGQETQYF	TGTGCCAGTAGTATCACAGGGATGGGGCAAGAGACCCAGTACTTC
-	TRBJ2-7	TRBV6-1	-	CASSEAPFYYF	TGTGCCAGCAGTGAGGCGCCGTTTTACTACTTC
-	TRBJ1-2	TRBV18	TRBD1	CASSPMNPGTGGDYGYTF	TGTGCCAGCTCACCGATGAATCCCGGGACAGGGGGCGACTATGGCTACACCTTC
once	TRBJ1-6	TRBV19	-	CASSATPGTNSPLHF	TGTGCCAGTAGTGCCACACCCGGTACGAATTCACCCCTCCACTTT
-	TRBJ2-3	TRBV7-2	-	CASSLGRSTDTQYF	TGTGCCAGCAGCTTAGGCAGGAGCACAGATACGCAGTATTTT
-	TRBJ2-1	TRBV11-3	TRBD2	CASSLSGLAATNEQFF	TGTGCCAGCAGCTTATCTGGACTAGCGGCGACCAATGAGCAGTTCTTC
-	TRBJ2-7	TRBV11-2	TRBD1	CASSFSTGAYEQYF	TGTGCCAGCAGCTTCTCGACAGGGGCCTACGAGCAGTACTTC
-	TRBJ2-1	TRBV5-8	-	CASSLGESYNEQFF	TGTGCCAGCAGCTTGGGGGAGTCCTACAATGAGCAGTTCTTC
-	TRBJ2-7	TRBV9	-	CASSGGTGFEQYF	TGTGCCAGCAGCGGAGGGACCGGATTCGAGCAGTACTTC
-	TRBJ2-6	TRBV5-1	-	CASSIGGSGANVLTF	TGCGCCAGCTCCATAGGGGGGTCTGGGGCCAACGTCCTGACTTTC
few	TRBJ2-3	TRBV2	-	CASTPMTGVTDTQYF	TGTGCCAGCACTCCGATGACAGGAGTCACAGATACGCAGTATTTT
-	TRBJ1-5	TRBV28	TRBD1	CASSLRQGGQPQHF	TGTGCCAGCAGTTTACGGCAGGGGGGTCAGCCCCAGCATTTT
-	TRBJ2-7	TRBV11-1	-	CASSPTGRVGYEQYF	TGTGCCAGCAGCCCAACGGGCAGGGTCGGATACGAGCAGTACTTC
-	TRBJ2-5	TRBV6-5	TRBD2	CASPRRDYALETQYF	TGTGCCAGCCCGAGGCGGGACTACGCCTTAGAGACCCAGTACTTC
-	TRBJ1-1	TRBV5-1	TRBD1	CASSGGWTGRNTEAFF	TGCGCCAGCAGCGGGGGGTGGACAGGGAGGAACACTGAAGCTTTCTTT
-	TRBJ2-5	TRBV5-1	-	CASSQDGSPIETQYF	TGCGCCAGCAGCCAGGATGGGAGTCCGATCGAGACCCAGTACTTC
-	TRBJ2-7	TRBV5-5	TRBD1	CASSYQAGTGVNEQYF	TGTGCCAGCAGCTACCAAGCCGGGACAGGGGTTAACGAGCAGTACTTC
-	TRBJ1-3	TRBV15	-	CATSRSGQRNTIYF	TGTGCCACCAGCAGATCTGGACAGAGAAACACCATATATTTT
-	TRBJ2-3	TRBV10-3	TRBD2	CAIAGGLITDTQYF	TGTGCCATTGCGGGGGGCCTGATCACAGATACGCAGTATTTT
-	TRBJ2-7	TRBV5-8	-	CASSRRALDHEQYF	TGTGCCAGCAGCCGAAGGGCACTGGACCACGAGCAGTACTTC
-	TRBJ2-1	TRBV14	TRBD2	CASSQEVTSGRGEQFF	TGTGCCAGCAGCCAAGAAGTAACTAGCGGGAGAGGTGAGCAGTTCTTC
few	TRBJ2-7	TRBV30	-	CAWSVPPRLTITYEQYF	TGTGCCTGGAGTGTACCCCCCAGACTAACAATCACCTACGAGCAGTACTTC
-	TRBJ2-5	TRBV5-4	-	CASSLGLGEETQYF	TGTGCCAGCAGCTTGGGGCTGGGGGAAGAGACCCAGTACTTC
-	TRBJ2-6	TRBV6-1	-	CASSIPGANVLTF	TGTGCCAGCAGTATACCTGGGGCCAACGTCCTGACTTTC